Following are 21 T cell receptor beta chains from one sample sequenced in a study of T cell repertoires in cytomegalovirus infection. TCRdb re-called the reads with MiXCR, one entry per CDR3 protein. The sample includes about 360,000 distinct CDR3 sequences, around a sixth of them seen just once. The specimen was PBMCs. These receptors all stem from a human donor in good health (CMV status not recorded). Some clones in this sample may be carry-over from other donors' samples.

The gene calls are TRBV2 and TRBJ1-5, with TRBD1 identical over 11 bases. The CDR3 covers 15 residues. The V and J ends lost 6 bases and 6 bases, in that order; junction bases with no gene match: 7. The V gene's germline CDR1 is SNHLY and CDR2 FYNNEI. CDR3 bases: TGTGCCAGCAGATTTGGGACAGGGGGTGGTCAGCCCCAGCATTTT. The encoded protein is CASRFGTGGGQPQHF. Drawing the rest from reference TRBV2 and TRBJ1-5, the complete variable domain is EPEVTQTPSHQVTQMGQEVILRCVPISNHLYFYWYRQILGQKVEFLVSFYNNEISEKSEIFDDQFSVERPDGSNFTLKIRSTKLEDSAMYFCASRFGTGGGQPQHFGDGTRLSIL.

This clonotype was picked up a small number of times. V and J are TRBV6-6 and TRBJ2-7; no firm D call. CDR3 length: 14 residues. V gave up 6 bases and J gave up 0 bases, with 12 bases separating them. From germline, CDR1 is MNHNY and CDR2 SVGAGI (reference sequence). In nucleotides, the CDR3 is TGTGCCAGCAGAAGGACGTTAAGCTCCTACGAGCAGTACTTC. As protein: CASRRTLSSYEQYF.

This clonotype was counted at least ten times. The genes are TRBV6-5 and TRBJ1-6; tentative D call: TRBD1 (5 bases). Germline V lookup: CDR1 MNHEY, CDR2 SVGAGI. V was clipped by 0 bases and J by 9 bases, with 12 bases between them. CDR3 length equals 15 residues. CDR3 coding DNA: TGTGCCAGCAGTTACTCATGGACATCGGGTTCACCCCTCCACTTT. This codes for CASSYSWTSGSPLHF.

The chain combines TRBV7-2 with TRBJ2-3, with D unresolved. With 2 bases removed from V and 4 bases from J, the gap between germline ends came to 13 bases. Germline V gives CDR1 SGHTA, CDR2 FQGNSA. This CDR3 is 15 amino acids long. The CDR3 DNA follows: TGTGCCAGCAGCTTACGGTCTTCCGCCGCAGATACGCAGTATTTT. The encoded protein is CASSLRSSAADTQYF.

The rearrangement joins TRBV7-2 to TRBJ2-1, with TRBD2 matching over 7 bases. Losses at the gene ends were 1 base for V and 4 bases for J; bases not matched to a gene: 10. The CDR3 has 17 residues. The germline V gene encodes CDR1 SGHTA and CDR2 FQGNSA. This chain's CDR3 is CASSLGAGREYYNEQFF. DNA for the CDR3: TGTGCCAGCAGCTTAGGGGCGGGGCGGGAGTATTACAATGAGCAGTTCTTC.

This clonotype came up a few times. The rearrangement uses TRBV29-1 and TRBJ2-5; TRBD1 might be the D (6 bases). The CDR3 is made up of 12 amino acids. Germline CDR1 reads SQVTM; CDR2 reads ANQGSEA. V lost 7 bases to trimming and J lost 5 bases, with 14 bases between them. In DNA form, the CDR3 reads TGCAGCGGACAACAGGGCACTGAGACCCAGTACTTC. As protein: CSGQQGTETQYF.

This clonotype turned up a few times. The rearrangement joins TRBV20-1 to TRBJ2-7; 12 nucleotides align to TRBD2. V dropped 3 bases and J dropped 6; count of bases not matched to a gene: 9. The CDR3 runs to 15 residues. Germline-derived CDR1 and CDR2 are DFQATT and SNEGSKA (reference sequence). DNA of the CDR3: TGCAGTGCTAGTAATCCGACTAGCGGGAGCGCCGAGCAGTACTTC. It encodes CSASNPTSGSAEQYF.

This clonotype was seen a few times. This sequence joins TRBV4-1 and TRBJ2-3, with TRBD1 identical over 8 bases. V trimming: 1 base; J trimming: 6 bases; junction bases outside the gene matches: 9. The CDR3 is 16 residues long. The germline V gene has CDR1 MGHRA and CDR2 YSYEKL. The CDR3 DNA is TGCGCCAGCAGCCAAGTTAGACAGGGGCGATGGGATACGCAGTATTTT. Encoded protein: CASSQVRQGRWDTQYF.

This clonotype appeared a few times. The J gene is TRBJ2-2, the V gene TRBV7-2, with TRBD2 matching 7 bases. The CDR3 is 15 residues long. V trimming: 1 base; J trimming: 1 base; junction bases outside the gene matches: 0. From germline, CDR1 is SGHTA and CDR2 FQGNSA. The CDR3 nucleotides read TGTGCCAGCAGCTTAGGGGAGGGGAACACCGGGGAGCTGTTTTTT. Encoded protein: CASSLGEGNTGELFF.

This clonotype was picked up many times. The rearrangement uses TRBV11-2 and TRBJ2-3; 14 bases match TRBD2. The V and J ends lost 2 bases and 9 bases, in that order; junction bases with no gene match: 22. The germline V gene encodes CDR1 SGHAT and CDR2 FQNNGV. This CDR3 spans 21 amino acids. Here the CDR3 reads CASSLQGTSGRMLGLAGTQYF. CDR3 bases: TGTGCCAGCAGCTTACAGGGGACTAGCGGGAGAATGCTCGGATTGGCCGGGACGCAGTATTTT. The full variable domain, in which reference TRBV11-2 and TRBJ2-3 provide the parts outside the CDR3, is EAGVAQSPRYKIIEKRQSVAFWCNPISGHATLYWYQQILGQGPKLLIQFQNNGVVDDSQLPKDRFSAERLKGVDSTLKIQPAKLEDSAVYLCASSLQGTSGRMLGLAGTQYFGPGTRLTVL.

The chain is built from TRBV5-1 and TRBJ2-6, with D possibly matching TRBD1 (5 bases). Germline V lookup: CDR1 SGHRS, CDR2 YFSETQ. V lost 4 bases and J 0 bases, leaving 8 bases between the germline ends. This CDR3 region has 15 residues. This chain's CDR3 is CASSNQGSGANVLTF. The CDR3 bases are TGCGCCAGCAGCAACCAGGGCTCTGGGGCCAACGTCCTGACTTTC.

This clonotype was counted at least ten times. The chain combines TRBV7-8 with TRBJ1-6; perhaps TRBD1 as D (5 bases). This CDR3 contains 14 residues. The germline V gene has CDR1 SGHVS and CDR2 FQNEAQ. The V end was cut by 5 bases, the J end by 10 bases, with 15 bases between. The CDR3: CASSGGARDSPLHF. Here the CDR3 DNA reads TGTGCCAGCAGCGGAGGTGCCCGGGACTCACCCCTCCACTTT.

In this sample, this clonotype turned up many times. The chain carries TRBV7-2 and TRBJ2-1, with D tentatively TRBD1 or TRBD2 (5 bases each). Germline loops: CDR1 SGHTA, CDR2 FQGNSA. This CDR3 is 14 amino acids long. With 5 bases removed from V and 4 bases from J, the gap between germline ends came to 12 bases. The CDR3 is CASSATGAYNEQFF. The CDR3 DNA follows: TGTGCCAGCAGCGCCACCGGGGCATACAATGAGCAGTTCTTC. The variable domain in full, with the rest retrieved from reference TRBV7-2 and TRBJ2-1, is GAGVSQSPSNKVTEKGKDVELRCDPISGHTALYWYRQSLGQGLEFLIYFQGNSAPDKSGLPSDRFSAERTGGSVSTLTIQRTQQEDSAVYLCASSATGAYNEQFFGPGTRLTVL.

In this sample, this clonotype turned up many times. The V and J genes are TRBV12-3 or TRBV12-4 and TRBJ2-1, with TRBD2 matching over 8 bases. The length of the CDR3 is 15 residues. The junction had 3 bases not matched to a gene; V was cut back by 5 bases and J by 0 bases. The CDR3 loop is CASSPGGGSYNEQFF. In DNA form, the CDR3 reads TGTGCCAGCAGTCCGGGGGGGGGCTCCTACAATGAGCAGTTCTTC.

The J gene is TRBJ2-7, the V gene TRBV5-6, with 9 bases lining up with TRBD1. With V trimmed by 5 bases and J by 11 bases, 8 bases remained unmatched. CDR1 is SGHDT, CDR2 YYEEEE, per germline. This CDR3 comprises 12 residues. CDR3: CASSFGGQGKYF. DNA for the CDR3: TGTGCCAGCAGTTTTGGGGGACAGGGCAAGTACTTC. The variable domain in full, completed from reference TRBV5-6 and TRBJ2-7, reads DAGVTQSPTHLIKTRGQQVTLRCSPKSGHDTVSWYQQALGQGPQFIFQYYEEEERQRGNFPDRFSGHQFPNYSSELNVNALLLGDSALYLCASSFGGQGKYFGPGTRLTVT.

The chain uses TRBV7-2 and TRBJ1-2; perhaps TRBD1 as D (5 bases). The V end was cut by 4 bases, the J end by 0 bases, with 12 bases between. The V gene's germline CDR1 is SGHTA and CDR2 FQGNSA. The CDR3 runs to 15 residues. CDR3 in DNA: TGTGCCAGCAGCTCAATGGGGGGGACTAACTATGGCTACACCTTC. The encoded protein is CASSSMGGTNYGYTF.

This clonotype was counted many times. The V and J genes are TRBV12-3 or TRBV12-4 and TRBJ2-5; no clear D. The CDR3 is 13 amino acids. The ends were cut back, 1 base at V and 5 bases at J, with 8 bases in the middle. CDR3 DNA sequence: TGTGCCAGCAGTTTAGGCGGCTCGGAGACCCAGTACTTC. Translation gives CASSLGGSETQYF.

The rearrangement links TRBV7-9 to TRBJ2-7, with D possibly being TRBD1 or TRBD2 (5 bases each). V was pared by 1 base and J by 3 bases, with 16 bases between. Germline values: CDR1 SEHNR, CDR2 FQNEAQ (reference sequence). The CDR3 has 16 residues. The chain's CDR3 is CASSLGDRRDGYEQYF. CDR3 in DNA: TGTGCCAGCAGCTTAGGGGATAGAAGGGACGGCTACGAGCAGTACTTC.

V gene TRBV7-8 combines with J gene TRBJ2-6, with no clear D. Germline CDR1 SGHVS, CDR2 FQNEAQ. Trimming took 4 bases from V and 2 from J, leaving 12 bases between them. The length of the CDR3 is 16 residues. In DNA, the CDR3 is TGTGCCAGCAGCTCCGGTGTTTTTACTGGGGCCAACGTCCTGACTTTC. This translates into CASSSGVFTGANVLTF.

The chain employs TRBV19 and TRBJ1-1; D is ambiguous. This CDR3 contains 13 residues. V gave up 1 base and J gave up 2 bases, with 5 bases separating them. From germline, CDR1 is LNHDA and CDR2 SQIVND (reference sequence). Written as DNA, the CDR3 is TGTGCCAGTAGTATAGTTAGTAACACTGAAGCTTTCTTT. It specifies CASSIVSNTEAFF.

V is TRBV6-2 or TRBV6-3 and J is TRBJ2-7; possible D gene TRBD2, 6 bases. The CDR3 contains 15 residues. CDR1 and CDR2 from the germline V gene are MNHEY and SVGEGT. V was cut by 0 bases and J by 3 bases, with 12 bases left in between. In DNA form, the CDR3 reads TGTGCCAGCAGTTACTCCGGGACTTCCCTCTACGAGCAGTACTTC. It specifies CASSYSGTSLYEQYF.